This TCR beta chain stems from a study of blood T cell repertoires in COVID-19. The CDR3 covers 12 residues. V lost 4 bases and J lost 4, with 5 bases in between. The assay was immunoSEQ multiplex PCR, and TCRdb's table has in-frame clones only and misses some. The sample includes almost 250,000 clones, 86% of them seen just once. Sequencing was carried out using peripheral blood. The chain links TRBV12-3 or TRBV12-4 to TRBJ1-3; no clear D gene. This TCR derives from a woman older than 75 with COVID-19, enrolled during active disease. The chain's CDR3 is CASSWAGNTIYF. Here the CDR3 DNA reads TGTGCCAGCAGTTGGGCCGGAAACACCATATATTTT.